The 28 T cell receptor beta chains reported below all come from one sample, sequenced in a study of blood T cell repertoires in COVID-19. Profiled with immunoSEQ multiplex PCR; TCRdb holds only in-frame clones, not every one. The sample holds approximately 110,000 clones; about 85% are singletons and the top ten take around 3.5%. The source material was peripheral blood. These receptors were obtained from a man aged 40-49 years with acute or convalescent COVID-19.

The rearrangement joins TRBV30 to TRBJ2-2; 8 bases are a match to TRBD1. Germline V lookup: CDR1 GTSNPN, CDR2 SVGIG (reference sequence). The CDR3 consists of 14 residues. V lost 5 bases and J lost 3; bases outside the gene matches: 5. The CDR3 here is CAWSRGLDTGELFF. Here the CDR3 DNA reads TGTGCCTGGTCCAGGGGGCTTGACACCGGGGAGCTGTTTTTT.

The gene calls are TRBV6-2 or TRBV6-3 and TRBJ1-5, with 7 bases matching TRBD1. Trimming cost V 3 bases and J 1 base; bases outside gene matches: 9. Per germline, CDR1 MNHEY and CDR2 SVGEGT. The CDR3 has 17 amino acids. The CDR3 DNA reads TGTGCCAGCAGTTATGGATTTAGGGGGCAGAGCAATCAGCCCCAGCATTTT. Its protein is CASSYGFRGQSNQPQHF.

This rearrangement joins TRBV6-5 to TRBJ2-7; 10 nucleotides agree with TRBD2. There are 14 residues in the CDR3. From germline, CDR1 is MNHEY and CDR2 SVGAGI. V was clipped by 8 bases and J by 1 base; unmatched bases: 5. CDR3 amino acids: CASQLAGASYEQYF. CDR3 DNA sequence: TGTGCCAGCCAGCTAGCGGGGGCTTCCTACGAGCAGTACTTC.

The rearrangement uses TRBV13 and TRBJ2-7; D is possibly TRBD1 (5 bases). CDR1 is PRHDT and CDR2 is FYEKMQ in the germline V gene (reference sequence). Trimming pared 5 bases from V and 1 base from J, leaving 9 bases between. The CDR3 has 13 residues. The CDR3: CASSDRGSYEQYF. Written as DNA, the CDR3 is TGTGCCAGCAGCGATAGGGGTTCCTACGAGCAGTACTTC.

This clone was seen only once. This chain connects TRBV12-3 or TRBV12-4 to TRBJ1-1, with 10 bases matching TRBD1. The CDR3 totals 13 residues. V dropped 8 bases and J dropped 1; count of bases not matched to a gene: 1. CDR3 sequence: CASWDRGNTEAFF. The CDR3 nucleotides read TGTGCCAGCTGGGACAGGGGGAACACTGAAGCTTTCTTT.

This clone is a singleton in its sample. The chain couples TRBV27 to TRBJ2-2, with D maybe TRBD1 (6 bases). Germline CDR1 and CDR2: MNHEY and SMNVEV (reference sequence). V lost 5 bases and J lost 5, with 15 bases in between. The CDR3 is 15 residues long. CDR3: CASSIGWGRTGELFF. The CDR3 coding sequence is TGTGCCAGCAGTATTGGGTGGGGGCGGACCGGGGAGCTGTTTTTT.

This chain links TRBV3-1 (or the pseudogene TRBV3-2) with TRBJ2-1; 7 nucleotides agree with TRBD2. Trimming cost V 0 bases and J 5 bases; bases outside gene matches: 7. Looked up from germline, CDR1 is LGHDT and CDR2 is YNNKEL (reference sequence). The CDR3 sequence is 16 residues long. The CDR3 protein is CASSQDGLGGNNEQFF. In nucleotides, the CDR3 is TGTGCCAGCAGCCAAGATGGACTAGGCGGGAACAATGAGCAGTTCTTC.

The rearrangement uses TRBV10-2 and TRBJ2-7; D may be TRBD2 (5 bases). This CDR3 is 12 amino acids long. Trimming shortened V by 0 bases and J by 6 bases, and 6 bases separated the two germline ends. Germline V CDR1 and CDR2: WSHSY, SAAADI. Here the CDR3 reads CASSESRAEQYF. CDR3 coding DNA: TGCGCCAGCAGTGAGTCGAGGGCCGAGCAGTACTTC.

The chain links TRBV15 to TRBJ1-4; TRBD1 matches at 7 bases. The germline V gene has CDR1 LNHNV and CDR2 YYDKDF (reference sequence). The CDR3 totals 17 residues. After removal of 4 bases from V and 0 bases from J, the junction contained 8 bases not matched to a gene. The CDR3 sequence: CATSNDRARATNEKLFF. The CDR3 DNA reads TGTGCCACCAGCAATGACAGGGCTAGAGCAACTAATGAAAAACTGTTTTTT.

The genes are TRBV25-1 and TRBJ2-3, with D perhaps matching TRBD2 (5 bases). Looked up from germline, CDR1 is MGHDK and CDR2 is SYGVNS. V lost 6 bases to trimming and J lost 4 bases, with 14 bases between them. The CDR3 runs 14 residues. For the CDR3, the DNA is TGTGCCAGCAGCTACGCGGGCGGATCAGATACGCAGTATTTT. Encoded protein: CASSYAGGSDTQYF.

The rearrangement uses TRBV27 and TRBJ2-7, with TRBD1 matching 10 bases. Germline CDR1 is MNHEY and CDR2 is SMNVEV (reference sequence). This CDR3 region has 15 residues. V dropped 5 bases and J dropped 4; count of bases not matched to a gene: 8. CDR3 loop: CASSTRDRGEYEQYF. The CDR3 DNA sequence: TGTGCCAGCAGTACCCGGGACAGGGGAGAGTACGAGCAGTACTTC.

The rearrangement uses TRBV18 and TRBJ2-1; 9 bases map to TRBD2. CDR1 is KGHSH, CDR2 LQKENI, per germline. Trimming took 2 bases from V and 4 from J; bases not matched to a gene: 24. The CDR3 loop spans 22 amino acids. The CDR3 protein is CASSPIVSRGGPPQLLYNEQFF. The CDR3, as DNA: TGTGCCAGCTCACCAATCGTTTCGCGGGGGGGCCCCCCCCAATTATTATACAATGAGCAGTTCTTC.

The rearrangement joins TRBV12-3 or TRBV12-4 to TRBJ2-7; D uncertain. There are 11 residues in the CDR3. V lost 4 bases and J 9 bases, leaving 10 bases between the germline ends. The CDR3 DNA is TGTGCCAGCAGTTCCTTCAGGTGGCAGTACTTC. Translation gives CASSSFRWQYF.

V and J are TRBV23-1 and TRBJ2-1, with 9 bases lining up with TRBD1. TRBV23-1 is sorted into the ORF group, with uncertain function. The CDR3 consists of 15 residues. The trim removed 4 bases at V and 9 bases at J, leaving 10 bases unmatched. The CDR3 is CASSRPGTGIGEQFF. The CDR3 DNA sequence: TGCGCCAGCAGTCGCCCCGGGACAGGGATTGGTGAGCAGTTCTTC.

The rearrangement uses TRBV30 and TRBJ2-1; 10 bases line up with TRBD1. The CDR3 runs 18 residues. Germline V gene data show CDR1 as GTSNPN and CDR2 as SVGIG (reference sequence). V lost 2 bases and J lost 5; bases outside the gene matches: 15. This CDR3 is CAWSFGQGGRIGDNEQFF. CDR3 nucleotide sequence: TGTGCCTGGAGTTTTGGACAGGGGGGACGGATAGGGGACAATGAGCAGTTCTTC.

The chain carries TRBV3-1 (or the pseudogene TRBV3-2) and TRBJ1-1; a weak D match, TRBD1 (5 bases). Germline assignment: CDR1 LGHDT and CDR2 YNNKEL (reference sequence). V lost 3 bases and J lost 1, with 9 bases in between. CDR3 length: 14 residues. CDR3 sequence (DNA): TGTGCCAGCAGCCAGGCAGGGCGGAACACTGAAGCTTTCTTT. Translating it yields CASSQAGRNTEAFF.

This chain joins TRBV3-1 (or the pseudogene TRBV3-2) and TRBJ1-1, with D unresolved. Trimming stripped 1 base from V and 1 base from J, with 4 bases between. Germline CDR1 LGHDT, CDR2 YNNKEL (reference sequence). The length of the CDR3 is 13 residues. The CDR3, as DNA: TGTGCCAGCAGCCAAGGGCAGAACACTGAAGCTTTCTTT. Amino acid sequence: CASSQGQNTEAFF.

The V and J genes are TRBV7-6 and TRBJ2-2, with 12 bases fitting TRBD2. This CDR3 region has 16 residues. Germline-derived CDR1 and CDR2 are SGHVS and FNYEAQ. V lost 4 bases and J lost 8; bases outside the gene matches: 8. The CDR3 is CASSSTSGGSPGELFF. DNA of the CDR3: TGTGCCAGCAGCTCCACTAGCGGGGGGTCCCCAGGGGAGCTGTTTTTT. Using reference TRBV7-6 and TRBJ2-2 for the parts outside the CDR3, the full variable domain is GAGVSQSPRYKVTKRGQDVALRCDPISGHVSLYWYRQALGQGPEFLTYFNYEAQQDKSGLPNDRFSAERPEGSISTLTIQRTEQRDSAMYRCASSSTSGGSPGELFFGEGSRLTVL.

The rearrangement links TRBV7-2 to TRBJ1-5, with a tentative D call TRBD1 (5 bases). The V gene's germline CDR1 is SGHTA and CDR2 FQGNSA. The CDR3 spans 14 residues. The ends were cut back, 5 bases at V and 7 bases at J, with 15 bases in the middle. The CDR3 nucleotides are TGTGCCAGCAGCCTAGGGGCAGGGAAACAGCCCCAGCATTTT. It specifies CASSLGAGKQPQHF.

The rearrangement joins TRBV11-3 to TRBJ2-5; TRBD2 is a possible D gene (5 bases). Trimming left V 1 base short and J 5 bases short, with 14 bases between. The length of the CDR3 is 15 residues. Germline CDR1 and CDR2: SGHNT and YENEEA. The CDR3 bases are TGTGCCAGCAGCTTAGGGGCCATCGGGATGGAGACCCAGTACTTC. Translated: CASSLGAIGMETQYF.

The chain links TRBV7-2 to TRBJ2-3; 8 bases map to TRBD1. V shed 4 bases, J shed 2 bases, and the junction held 14 bases outside the gene matches. Germline CDR1 is SGHTA and CDR2 is FQGNSA. There are 18 residues in the CDR3. The CDR3 DNA follows: TGTGCCAGCAGCTGGGGACAGGTCCTTGGGGGATTCACAGATACGCAGTATTTT. It is translated as CASSWGQVLGGFTDTQYF.

This clone was counted between two and nine times. The chain links TRBV30 to TRBJ1-4, with TRBD1 matching over 10 bases. CDR3 length equals 17 residues. Germline V gene sequence: CDR1 GTSNPN, CDR2 SVGIG (reference sequence). V lost 3 bases, J lost 4 bases, and 11 bases stayed unmatched. CDR3 sequence (DNA): TGTGCCTGGAGGAGTCCAGGACAGGGGGGCGATAATGAAAAACTGTTTTTT. Amino acid sequence: CAWRSPGQGGDNEKLFF.

This clone came up once. This chain links TRBV6-5 with TRBJ1-5, with a tentative D call TRBD1 (5 bases). Per the germline V gene, CDR1 is MNHEY and CDR2 is SVGAGI. The germline V and J ends were trimmed by 6 bases and 5 bases, with 14 bases remaining between them. The CDR3 loop spans 14 amino acids. As DNA, the CDR3 is TGTGCCAGCAGGGAGGCTGCGGGGGATCAGCCCCAGCATTTT. Its translation is CASREAAGDQPQHF.

This clone has just a few counts. This sequence joins TRBV6-5 and TRBJ2-7, with D hard to call. The CDR3 has 15 residues. The germline gives CDR1 MNHEY, CDR2 SVGAGI. The V gene lost 5 bases and the J gene lost 0 bases, with 14 bases spanning the gap. In nucleotides, the CDR3 is TGTGCCAGCAGTCGCGACATGGCTGGCTCCTACGAGCAGTACTTC. Translated, it gives CASSRDMAGSYEQYF.

The chain recombines TRBV28 with TRBJ1-2; D gene unclear. V lost 3 bases and J lost 0, with 8 bases in between. Germline-derived CDR1 and CDR2 are MDHEN and SYDVKM. The CDR3 has 14 residues. CDR3 residues: CASSLGSANYGYTF. CDR3 nucleotide sequence: TGTGCCAGCAGTTTGGGCAGTGCTAACTATGGCTACACCTTC.

J is TRBJ1-6 and V is TRBV19; D uncertain. The CDR3 covers 17 residues. Trimming cost V 2 bases and J 0 bases, with 11 bases left between them. The germline V gene has CDR1 LNHDA and CDR2 SQIVND (reference sequence). CDR3 residues: CASSIQRIPSYNSPLHF. The CDR3 DNA follows: TGTGCCAGTAGTATACAGAGGATCCCCTCCTATAATTCACCCCTCCACTTT. The entire variable domain, with the rest obtained from reference TRBV19 and TRBJ1-6, is as follows: DGGITQSPKYLFRKEGQNVTLSCEQNLNHDAMYWYRQDPGQGLRLIYYSQIVNDFQKGDIAEGYSVSREKKESFPLTVTSAQKNPTAFYLCASSIQRIPSYNSPLHFGNGTRLTVT.

Only one count was recorded for this clone. V usage is TRBV15 and J usage is TRBJ2-1, with D perhaps matching TRBD1 (5 bases). This CDR3 spans 19 amino acids. The germline V and J ends were trimmed by 3 bases and 8 bases, with 29 bases remaining between them. CDR1 and CDR2 (germline): LNHNV, YYDKDF (reference sequence). The CDR3 region is CATSRGPLDFVANFDEQFF. CDR3 DNA sequence: TGTGCCACCAGCAGGGGGCCACTCGACTTCGTGGCCAATTTCGATGAGCAGTTCTTC.

The CDR3 spells CAEGGNTDTQYF. Written as DNA, the CDR3 is TGTGCCGAGGGGGGGAATACAGATACGCAGTATTTT. This chain links TRBV11-2 with TRBJ2-3, with a possible D match to TRBD2 (7 bases). Looked up from germline, CDR1 is SGHAT and CDR2 is FQNNGV. The V end was cut by 11 bases, the J end by 3 bases, with 12 bases between. The CDR3 is 12 amino acids.